The 8 T cell receptor beta chains in this list originate from one sample, sequenced in a study of shared T cell receptors in the human thymus. Produced via immunoSEQ multiplex PCR; TCRdb's table is partial and in-frame only. Of approximately 760,000 clones listed, approximately 85% are singletons. This same sample was also part of a study on human thymus T cells.

The sample was thymocytes. All receptors derive from a girl under three years old with a congenital heart defect.

The chain recombines TRBV5-4 with TRBJ1-4; possibly TRBD1 for D (6 bases). V was cut by 0 bases and J by 0 bases, with 15 bases left in between. CDR3 length equals 18 residues. Germline lookup yields CDR1 SGHNT and CDR2 YYREEE (reference sequence). The CDR3 spells CASSLAQQGEATNEKLFF. The CDR3 nucleotides are TGTGCCAGCAGCTTGGCCCAACAGGGAGAGGCAACTAATGAAAAACTGTTTTTT. The entire variable domain, with the rest obtained from reference TRBV5-4 and TRBJ1-4, is as follows: ETGVTQSPTHLIKTRGQQVTLRCSSQSGHNTVSWYQQALGQGPQFIFQYYREEENGRGNFPPRFSGLQFPNYSSELNVNALELDDSALYLCASSLAQQGEATNEKLFFGSGTQLSVL.

The genes are TRBV27 and TRBJ2-2; D is possibly TRBD1 (5 bases). CDR3 length: 16 residues. Germline CDR1 MNHEY, CDR2 SMNVEV (reference sequence). The V end lost 5 bases, the J end lost 5 bases, and 18 bases lay between the germline ends. CDR3 coding DNA: TGTGCCAGCAGTAATACAGGTGTGGTAAGGACCGGGGAGCTGTTTTTT. As protein: CASSNTGVVRTGELFF.

This clone appeared a single time. V usage is TRBV4-3 and J usage is TRBJ1-2, with D possibly TRBD1 on 5 matching bases. Germline V gene sequence: CDR1 LGHNA, CDR2 YSLEER. The CDR3 is made up of 19 amino acids. V was cut by 3 bases and J by 0 bases, with 23 bases left in between. The CDR3 DNA reads as TGCGCCAGCAGCCATCTCCCCGGGGGAAGAATGTTAACTAACTATGGCTACACCTTC. It codes for CASSHLPGGRMLTNYGYTF.

This clone showed up just once. V is TRBV5-6 and J is TRBJ2-6; TRBD1 matches 7 bases. V dropped 1 base and J dropped 3; count of bases not matched to a gene: 13. There are 19 residues in the CDR3. Germline V CDR1 and CDR2: SGHDT, YYEEEE. The CDR3 protein is CASSLISGQLFFGANVLTF. The CDR3, as DNA: TGTGCCAGCAGCTTGATCTCGGGACAGCTCTTCTTTGGGGCCAACGTCCTGACTTTC.

The chain's CDR3 is CAIKGPTYGYTF. The CDR3 DNA follows: TGTGCCATCAAGGGGCCTACTTATGGCTACACCTTC. This sequence joins TRBV10-3 and TRBJ1-2, with D possibly TRBD1 on 5 matching bases. The V end was cut by 7 bases, the J end by 5 bases, with 11 bases between. Germline V lookup: CDR1 ENHRY, CDR2 SYGVKD. This CDR3 spans 12 amino acids.

The chain combines TRBV25-1 with TRBJ2-5, with D unclear. Germline V gene lookup returns CDR1 MGHDK and CDR2 SYGVNS. Trimming left V 2 bases short and J 9 bases short, with 19 bases between. The CDR3 contains 15 residues. The CDR3 DNA follows: TGTGCCAGCAGTGAAGAGGTAGCAGTTCGTGTGCCCCAGTACTTC. Translated, it gives CASSEEVAVRVPQYF.

The chain employs TRBV14 and TRBJ1-1; tentative D call: TRBD1 (5 bases). The length of the CDR3 is 17 residues. Germline loops: CDR1 SGHDN, CDR2 FVKESK. With 4 bases removed from V and 1 base from J, the gap between germline ends came to 19 bases. The CDR3 DNA follows: TGTGCCAGCAGCCCTCATCACCACGGGGGGGGGAACACTGAAGCTTTCTTT. Translating gives CASSPHHHGGGNTEAFF.

V and J are TRBV14 and TRBJ2-5; D unclear. The length of the CDR3 is 16 residues. Deletions cut 0 bases from V and 0 bases from J, with 11 bases between. Germline V lookup: CDR1 SGHDN, CDR2 FVKESK. For the CDR3, the DNA is TGTGCCAGCAGCCAAGATCCCAGACTCCACCAAGAGACCCAGTACTTC. Its translation: CASSQDPRLHQETQYF.